This TCR beta chain was identified during a study of cytotoxic CD8 clonotypes in ibrutinib-treated CLL. Study in general: The patient breakdown showed 10 to 12 relapsed/refractory and more than 14 treatment-naive cases, with fewer than 18 IGHV unmutated.

Study-wide results and caveats: Sampling of sustained-remission and progressing patients occurred at differing times.

Trimming left V 0 bases short and J 4 bases short, with 3 bases between. Per the germline V gene, CDR1 is KGHSH and CDR2 is LQKENI. CDR3 length: 12 amino acids. Only in-frame clones appear in the TCRdb table, and some are missing; sequencing was by immunoSEQ multiplex PCR. Found here are around 250,000 clones, under 80% of them singletons; the top ten hold roughly 14%. Concerning this clone: Its antigen is not identified. The sample carries other DNA sequences with the same CDR3.

The clonotype comes from a human donor with chronic lymphocytic leukemia. The chain links TRBV18 to TRBJ2-5, with D unresolved. The starting material was PBMCs, obtained after 24 months of ibrutinib treatment. Here the CDR3 DNA reads TGTGCCAGCTCACCACCGGGAGAGACCCAGTACTTC. Its translation: CASSPPGETQYF.